This paragraph covers one TCR beta chain sequence. The antigen is unknown. Researchers ran the PCR with 60 Vbeta and 13 Jbeta primers. The data were produced by immunoSEQ multiplex PCR, yet TCRdb's version contains in-frame clones alone and is incomplete. The sample shows just over 150,000 clones, around 77% of them seen only once. The data stem from a study of cytomegalovirus exposure and HLA in healthy donors. General observations from the study: The classifier, whose performance was assessed in both the original and validation cohorts, reportedly diagnosed cytomegalovirus status with high specificity and sensitivity.

This receptor was obtained from a woman aged 30 to 39 in good health and CMV-seronegative. Sequenced input: PBMCs.

The CDR3 nucleotides are TGTGCCAGCAGCTTATCGGGGGGAAGTGCTGAAGCTTTCTTT. It specifies CASSLSGGSAEAFF. The chain links TRBV7-2 to TRBJ1-1; maybe TRBD1 (5 bases). V lost 2 bases and J 6 bases, leaving 13 bases between the germline ends. Germline assignment: CDR1 SGHTA and CDR2 FQGNSA. There are 14 residues in the CDR3.